This T cell receptor (beta chain) was sequenced during a study of T cells in localized non-small cell lung cancer. This clone came up once. The repertoire was sequenced with immunoSEQ multiplex PCR; TCRdb's copy has only in-frame clones and lacks some. The sample yields roughly 2,800 clones, about 20% seen once. Germline V gives CDR1 MGHDK, CDR2 SYGVNS. V was clipped by 8 bases and J by 5 bases; unmatched bases: 4. This CDR3 region has 13 residues. The sample in question was lung tumor tissue, obtained before any cancer treatment. This receptor was identified in an older female donor with stage I lung adenocarcinoma. The chain is built from TRBV25-1 and TRBJ2-7; 12 nucleotides line up with TRBD1. The chain's CDR3 is CASRGQGADEQYF. CDR3 in DNA: TGTGCCAGCCGGGGACAGGGGGCGGACGAGCAGTACTTC.